This entry is about one T cell receptor beta chain. Amplified TCR beta CDR3 regions came from RNA transcripts. The TCR CDR3 first-round RT-PCR relied on the HTBI primer set. TCRdb passed the multiplex PCR reads through MiXCR, listing each CDR3 protein once. The table has 540,000 or so distinct CDR3 sequences, about 45% seen once. This sample was included in a study of T cells in Graves' hyperthyroidism and ophthalmopathy. This TCR came from an adult woman with Graves' disease, either hyperthyroidism or ophthalmopathy (not recorded which). Sample: peripheral blood or thyroid tissue (not recorded which).

CDR3 sequence (DNA): TGCGCCAGCAGCTCGGGCAGACGATGGAGCACTGAAGCTTTCTTT. Its protein product is CASSSGRRWSTEAFF. This chain joins TRBV5-1 and TRBJ1-1; D call uncertain. This CDR3 contains 15 residues. The V end was cut by 3 bases, the J end by 4 bases, with 16 bases between. Germline V gives CDR1 SGHRS, CDR2 YFSETQ.